These T cell receptor beta chains were read from a single sample in a study of CD8 T cells in Susac syndrome. TCRdb redid the calling of the immunoSEQ multiplex PCR reads with MiXCR, one entry per CDR3 protein. The profile shows roughly 190,000 distinct CDR3 sequences, approximately 95% of them singletons. The material sequenced was CD8+ T cells from PBMCs. The receptors come from a human donor with Susac syndrome. The CDR3 runs from the conserved cysteine through the conserved F or W. A D gene is named only where the DNA matches it firmly. Rows give clone size only sometimes, using once, few, many, or a class for an expanded clone.

V	size	J	D	DNA	CDR3
TRBV28	-	TRBJ2-1	TRBD2	TGTGCCAGCAGTTTAGCGGGACTAGTGTTACATGAGCAGTTCTTC	CASSLAGLVLHEQFF
TRBV19	-	TRBJ1-5	-	TGTGCCAGTAGCGACCGCGCCCATAGCAATCAGCCCCAGCATTTT	CASSDRAHSNQPQHF
TRBV5-8	-	TRBJ2-3	TRBD2	TGTGCCAGCAGCTGGGGGACTAGCGGGGGCTCTAGCACAGATACGCAGTATTTT	CASSWGTSGGSSTDTQYF
TRBV4-1	-	TRBJ2-7	TRBD2	TGCGCCAGCAGCCAAGATGGGGCGGGAGGGCAAGACGAGCAGTACTTC	CASSQDGAGGQDEQYF
TRBV5-1	once	TRBJ2-5	TRBD2	TGCGCCAGCAGCTTAGCGGGGGGGCTTGAGACCCAGTACTTC	CASSLAGGLETQYF
TRBV18	-	TRBJ2-7	-	TGTGCCAGCTCACCCGCCGGGTCCACCTACGAGCAGTACTTC	CASSPAGSTYEQYF
TRBV29-1	-	TRBJ1-4	TRBD1	TGCAGCGTTGAAGCCTTTGGGACAGGGTGGACCGAAAAACTGTTTTTT	CSVEAFGTGWTEKLFF
TRBV20-1	-	TRBJ2-5	-	TGCAGTGCTAGAGAATATGGGTCTAGTTCTGAGACCCAGTACTTC	CSAREYGSSSETQYF
TRBV7-9	-	TRBJ1-4	-	TGTGCCCTCGGAGCTATAACTAATGAAAAACTGTTTTTT	CALGAITNEKLFF
TRBV10-3	few	TRBJ2-6	-	TGTGCCAGTAGCGTTAGCTCTGGGGCCAACGTCCTGACTTTC	CASSVSSGANVLTF
TRBV27	-	TRBJ1-2	-	TGTGCCACTCTAACAGGGTACCATGGCTACACCTTC	CATLTGYHGYTF
TRBV2	-	TRBJ2-7	-	TGTGCCAGCAGTGAAGAGGAGGGCGAGCAGTACTTC	CASSEEEGEQYF
TRBV4-1	few	TRBJ2-7	-	TGCGCCAGCAGCCAGGACCCTAGCGTGCATTACGAGCAGTACTTC	CASSQDPSVHYEQYF
TRBV6-6	-	TRBJ1-2	-	TGTGCCAGCAGTTACTCGACGGCGGGGCACTATGGCTACACCTTC	CASSYSTAGHYGYTF
TRBV4-1	-	TRBJ2-5	-	TGCGCCAGCAGCCAAGATCCTGTGGGGCGAGAGACCCAGTACTTC	CASSQDPVGRETQYF
TRBV2	-	TRBJ1-5	-	TGTGCCAGCAGTGATAAGGGTTATAGCAATCAGCCCCAGCATTTT	CASSDKGYSNQPQHF
TRBV7-8	-	TRBJ2-1	-	TGTGCCAGCAGCGCGGACGGGACGGCTGACTATTTCTCCTACAATGAGCAGTTCTTC	CASSADGTADYFSYNEQFF
TRBV13	-	TRBJ1-2	TRBD1	TGTGCCAGCAGCTCAAAGGGACAGGAGAACTATGGCTACACCTTC	CASSSKGQENYGYTF
TRBV2	-	TRBJ2-3	-	TGTGCCAGCAAGTCGGGACAAGCAGTCGATACGCAGTATTTT	CASKSGQAVDTQYF
TRBV27	-	TRBJ1-5	-	TGTGCCAGCAGTTTCTTCGGACAGCCCCAGCATTTT	CASSFFGQPQHF
TRBV10-3	-	TRBJ1-2	-	TGTGCCATCAGTGAGTCGGGGTTTGAGGGCTACACCTTC	CAISESGFEGYTF
TRBV4-1	-	TRBJ1-1	-	TGCGCCAGCAGCCAAGAAGGACTGGGAATAAAGAACACTGAAGCTTTCTTT	CASSQEGLGIKNTEAFF
TRBV6-5	-	TRBJ2-2	-	TGTGCCAGCAGTCTAGACATGTACAGCCGGGAGCTGTTTTTT	CASSLDMYSRELFF
TRBV4-1	-	TRBJ2-3	TRBD2	TGCGCCAGCAGCCAAGATATGGGAGGGACAGATACGCAGTATTTT	CASSQDMGGTDTQYF
TRBV6-5	-	TRBJ1-1	TRBD1	TGTGCCAGCAGTCTACCAGGGGGCATGAACACTGAAGCTTTCTTT	CASSLPGGMNTEAFF
TRBV15	-	TRBJ2-1	TRBD1	TGTGCCACCAGCACCACCCGAGGGGGCGCAGGTAATGAGCAGTTCTTC	CATSTTRGGAGNEQFF
TRBV13	few	TRBJ2-7	TRBD1	TGTGCCAGCAGCTTGACAGGGACAGGGACCTACGAGCAGTACTTC	CASSLTGTGTYEQYF
TRBV5-6	-	TRBJ1-4	-	TGTGCCAGCAGCTTTAGTACAACTAATGAAAAACTGTTTTTT	CASSFSTTNEKLFF
TRBV21-1	-	TRBJ1-3	-	TGTGCCAGCAGCAAAGATTCGCGGTTAATTTTGAGAAACACCATATATTTT	CASSKDSRLILRNTIYF
TRBV28	-	TRBJ2-5	-	TGTGCCAGCAGTTTTAAGACAGTTGATCGAGAGACCCAGTACTTC	CASSFKTVDRETQYF
TRBV29-1	few	TRBJ2-7	-	TGCAGCGTTGAAGATAGCAGGATCGAGCAGTACTTC	CSVEDSRIEQYF
TRBV6-4	once	TRBJ2-1	TRBD2	TGTGCCAGCAGTCCCATAGCGGGAGGGCCTGACAATGAGCAGTTCTTC	CASSPIAGGPDNEQFF
TRBV3-1	-	TRBJ2-3	TRBD2	TGTGCCAGCAGCCAAGATCCCCAGCGGGAGGGCGGATATACGCAGTATTTT	CASSQDPQREGGYTQYF
TRBV5-1	-	TRBJ1-2	TRBD1	TGCGCCAGCAGCCCCGGACAGGTTGGAGACTATGGCTACACCTTC	CASSPGQVGDYGYTF
TRBV27	-	TRBJ1-2	TRBD1	TGTGCCAGCAGTCACGGGACAGCTTATGGCTACACCTTC	CASSHGTAYGYTF
TRBV2	-	TRBJ1-2	TRBD1	TGTGCCAGCAGTTCTGGGACAGCTAGCTATGGCTACACCTTC	CASSSGTASYGYTF
TRBV5-1	-	TRBJ2-2	-	TGCGCCAGCACCCCGGACGCGAACACCGGGGAGCTGTTTTTT	CASTPDANTGELFF
TRBV9	-	TRBJ2-2	TRBD2	TGTGCCAGCAGCGTAGAAGGTAGCGGGGTTACCGGGGAGCTGTTTTTT	CASSVEGSGVTGELFF
TRBV5-1	-	TRBJ2-7	TRBD1	TGCGCCAGCAGCTTGGTCGCGACAGGGCCCTACGAGCAGTACTTC	CASSLVATGPYEQYF
TRBV11-2	-	TRBJ2-7	-	TGTGCCAGCAGCTATGGTTCCGAGCAGTACTTC	CASSYGSEQYF
TRBV7-8	-	TRBJ1-2	TRBD1	TGTGCCAGCAGCATCGGGACAGTTTCCAGCTATGGCTACACCTTC	CASSIGTVSSYGYTF
TRBV9	-	TRBJ2-3	-	TGTGCCAGCAGCGACCTGGCTAGCGGCACAGATACGCAGTATTTT	CASSDLASGTDTQYF
TRBV20-1	-	TRBJ1-5	-	TGCAGTGCTAGGCGGACAGTCCTTGGGCCCCAGCATTTT	CSARRTVLGPQHF
TRBV20-1	once	TRBJ1-5	TRBD1	TGCAGTGCATACAGGGGGCGACAGCCCCAGCATTTT	CSAYRGRQPQHF
TRBV5-1	-	TRBJ1-5	-	TGCGCCAGCAGCTTGGTGGGAGGTCAGCCCCAGCATTTT	CASSLVGGQPQHF
TRBV6-1	-	TRBJ2-7	TRBD2	TGTGCCAGCAGTGAAGTCACTAGCGGGACCTACGAGCAGTACTTC	CASSEVTSGTYEQYF
TRBV7-9	-	TRBJ1-4	-	TGTGCCAGCAGCCCCTCCCTCGGACAGCTCGACTTT	CASSPSLGQLDF
TRBV11-2	-	TRBJ2-1	-	TGTGCCAGCAGCGCCCTCCCGGGGGCTATATCCTACAATGAGCAGTTCTTC	CASSALPGAISYNEQFF
TRBV20-1	-	TRBJ1-4	TRBD1	TGCAGTGCTAGAGGCCAGGGGGCGCCTGTTAATGAAAAACTGTTTTTT	CSARGQGAPVNEKLFF
TRBV12-3/TRBV12-4	few	TRBJ2-5	-	TGTGCCAGCAGTTCCGCCCTGTACCAAGAGACCCAGTACTTC	CASSSALYQETQYF
TRBV7-9	-	TRBJ1-1	-	TGTGCCACAAGTACGGGGTTGAACACTGAAGCTTTCTTT	CATSTGLNTEAFF
TRBV4-1	-	TRBJ2-1	TRBD2	TGCGCCAACAGCCAACTGACTAGCGGGGGATACAATGAGCAGTTCTTC	CANSQLTSGGYNEQFF